The next 16 T cell receptor beta chains were all read from a single sample in a study of identical twins. TCRdb reanalysed the 5' RACE reads using MiXCR and keeps one entry per CDR3 protein. Of 550,000 to 700,000 distinct CDR3 sequences listed, 21% were seen once; the top ten hold 4.3%. In addition, the sample was reused for a study of T cells expressing NK-cell markers.

The sample consisted of PBMCs. These receptor sequences come from a woman aged 18 to 35 in good health.

The CDR3 DNA reads TGCGCCAGCAGTGACCTGACTACCGGGGAGCTGTTTTTT. It is translated as CASSDLTTGELFF. J is TRBJ2-2 and V is TRBV10-1, with D uncertain. This CDR3 region has 13 residues. Germline V CDR1 and CDR2: WNHNN, SYGVQD (reference sequence). The V gene lost 3 bases and the J gene lost 5 bases, with 7 bases spanning the gap.

This clonotype was counted ten times or more. The rearrangement links TRBV6-1 to TRBJ1-2; D uncertain. V was cut by 6 bases and J by 2 bases, with 10 bases left in between. CDR3 length: 13 residues. The V gene's germline CDR1 is MNHNS and CDR2 SASEGT. The CDR3 nucleotides read TGTGCCAGCAGCCTCACACAGAACTATGGCTACACCTTC. The encoded protein is CASSLTQNYGYTF.

The chain uses TRBV5-4 and TRBJ2-3; TRBD1 matches 7 bases. The CDR3 consists of 15 residues. V shed 9 bases and J 4 bases; nucleotides not matched to a gene: 14. Germline values: CDR1 SGHNT, CDR2 YYREEE (reference sequence). DNA of the CDR3: TGTGCCACCACTTCGACAGGGACCCTACCAGATACGCAGTATTTT. It encodes CATTSTGTLPDTQYF.

This clonotype was recorded a few times. This chain joins TRBV10-3 and TRBJ1-1, with D possibly being TRBD1 (6 bases). Trimming took off 3 bases at V and 5 bases at J, with 10 bases between the two ends. Looked up from germline, CDR1 is ENHRY and CDR2 is SYGVKD. The length of the CDR3 is 13 residues. The CDR3: CAISDGQGTEAFF. CDR3 bases: TGTGCCATCAGTGACGGTCAGGGGACTGAAGCTTTCTTT.

This clonotype was counted only a few times. This chain links TRBV12-3 or TRBV12-4 with TRBJ1-5; D not certain. The CDR3 has 12 residues. Deletions cut 2 bases from V and 10 bases from J, with 9 bases between. The CDR3 region has the DNA TGTGCCAGCAGTTTAAACATATCACCCCAGCATTTT. Protein: CASSLNISPQHF.

This clonotype appeared many times. The chain recombines TRBV12-3 or TRBV12-4 with TRBJ1-2; TRBD1 aligns across 7 bases. The CDR3 has 13 amino acids. V gave up 5 bases and J gave up 4 bases; unmatched junction bases: 4. CDR3 sequence: CASSPTGAYGYTF. CDR3 nucleotides: TGTGCCAGCAGTCCAACAGGGGCCTATGGCTACACCTTC.

V is TRBV6-5 and J is TRBJ2-1; D may correspond to TRBD1 or TRBD2 (5 bases each). V was pared by 8 bases and J by 11 bases, with 10 bases between. This CDR3 region has 10 residues. Germline V lookup: CDR1 MNHEY, CDR2 SVGAGI. CDR3 in amino acids: CASGVGQQFF. As DNA, the CDR3 is TGTGCCAGCGGTGTGGGACAGCAGTTCTTC.

The chain has TRBV7-2 and TRBJ2-7; no clear D. Trimming pared 5 bases from V and 0 bases from J, leaving 11 bases between. Germline lookup yields CDR1 SGHTA and CDR2 FQGNSA. The length of the CDR3 is 14 residues. DNA of the CDR3: TGTGCCAGCAGCCCGACTCTCAGCTCCTACGAGCAGTACTTC. Its protein product is CASSPTLSSYEQYF.

This clonotype showed up just a few times. The rearrangement uses TRBV24-1 and TRBJ2-1; D is perhaps TRBD2 (6 bases). Looked up from germline, CDR1 is KGHDR and CDR2 is SFDVKD. The CDR3 has 15 amino acids. The ends were cut back, 2 bases at V and 10 bases at J, with 17 bases in the middle. CDR3 in amino acids: CATSDSTRSSYEQFF. CDR3 coding DNA: TGTGCCACCAGTGATTCGACTAGGTCCTCATACGAGCAGTTCTTC.

This clonotype was seen a handful of times. The chain combines TRBV20-1 with TRBJ2-1; no reliable D call. The V end was cut by 5 bases, the J end by 8 bases, with 16 bases between. The CDR3 runs to 13 residues. CDR1 and CDR2 (germline): DFQATT, SNEGSKA (reference sequence). The CDR3 bases are TGCAGTGCTGGCCGGACGGGCCGGGATGAGCAGTTCTTC. Protein: CSAGRTGRDEQFF.

This chain connects TRBV11-2 to TRBJ2-6; tentative D call: TRBD2 (6 bases). CDR1 and CDR2 (germline): SGHAT, FQNNGV. The CDR3 spans 18 residues. V gave up 6 bases and J gave up 0 bases, with 18 bases separating them. The CDR3 region is CASRDNSGRSSGANVLTF. The CDR3 coding sequence is TGTGCCAGCAGAGACAATTCCGGGAGAAGCTCTGGGGCCAACGTCCTGACTTTC.

The rearrangement uses TRBV7-2 and TRBJ2-7; the match to TRBD2 covers 8 bases. V trimming: 5 bases; J trimming: 3 bases; junction bases outside the gene matches: 9. Germline CDR1 is SGHTA and CDR2 is FQGNSA. The CDR3 is 15 amino acids. The CDR3 loop reads CASSLERGSYYEQYF. For the CDR3, the DNA is TGTGCCAGCAGCCTAGAGCGGGGGTCTTACTACGAGCAGTACTTC. The variable domain in full, completed from reference TRBV7-2 and TRBJ2-7, reads GAGVSQSPSNKVTEKGKDVELRCDPISGHTALYWYRQSLGQGLEFLIYFQGNSAPDKSGLPSDRFSAERTGGSVSTLTIQRTQQEDSAVYLCASSLERGSYYEQYFGPGTRLTVT.

This clonotype was picked up many times. The chain couples TRBV12-3 or TRBV12-4 to TRBJ2-1; 7 bases are shared with TRBD1. Trimming took 6 bases from V and 3 from J; bases not matched to a gene: 5. The CDR3 totals 14 residues. The CDR3 reads CASSLGDSYNEQFF. In DNA form, the CDR3 reads TGTGCCAGCAGCTTGGGGGACAGCTACAATGAGCAGTTCTTC.

The genes are TRBV2 and TRBJ1-2; 8 nucleotides agree with TRBD1. This CDR3 contains 16 residues. Germline assignment: CDR1 SNHLY and CDR2 FYNNEI. Germline trimming cut 3 bases from V and 2 bases from J; bases unmatched to any gene: 8. For the CDR3, the DNA is TGTGCCAGCAGTGATGGTACAGGGGGTTTCAACTATGGCTACACCTTC. This sequence encodes CASSDGTGGFNYGYTF.

This clonotype was seen only a few times. For the CDR3, the DNA is TGTGCCATCAGGGAGGGGGCAGGACTAACCTACGAGCAGTACTTC. Encoded protein: CAIREGAGLTYEQYF. V and J are TRBV10-3 and TRBJ2-7; possible D gene TRBD1, 7 bases. Germline V CDR1 and CDR2: ENHRY, SYGVKD. The V and J ends lost 6 bases and 2 bases respectively, with 17 bases between them. The CDR3 covers 15 residues.

This clonotype was seen a handful of times. V gene TRBV5-5 combines with J gene TRBJ2-5, with D possibly TRBD1 on 7 matching bases. Germline CDR1 and CDR2: SGHKS and YYEKEE (reference sequence). The germline V and J ends were trimmed by 7 bases and 4 bases, with 17 bases remaining between them. This CDR3 contains 14 residues. In DNA form, the CDR3 reads TGTGCCAGCTCCCGGCGGGACAGTTCAGAGACCCAGTACTTC. This encodes CASSRRDSSETQYF.